This T cell receptor (beta chain) is drawn from a study of OX40 agonist ivuxolimab in advanced cancers. Study outcomes and limitations: Partial responders treated at 0.1-3.0 mg/kg exhibited clonal expansion among the lowest measured. At 0.1 to 3.0 mg/kg and by week 6, clonal expansion occurred in CD4+ and CD8+ blood T cells. More expanded clones were found, on average, in CD8+ than in CD4+ T cells.

As to this clone: Its antigen remains unknown.

The protocol was immunoSEQ multiplex PCR, while the TCRdb copy is restricted to in-frame clones and leaves out a portion. There are under 85,000 clones in the sample; 80% to 90% occur only once, and less than 0.7% lies in the top ten. Blood samples were obtained at baseline, cycle 4 day 1, and cycle 7 day 1. CDR3 size: 16 residues. Trimming cost V 3 bases and J 6 bases, with 18 bases left between them. Germline V gene sequence: CDR1 LNHDA, CDR2 SQIVND (reference sequence). Source: CD4+ or CD8+ T cells sorted from blood, taken in a trial of the OX40 agonist ivuxolimab. The chain joins TRBV19 to TRBJ1-5; D might be TRBD1 (6 bases). This TCR came from an adult with an advanced solid tumor such as melanoma, head and neck, liver or kidney cancer. CDR3 nucleotides: TGTGCCAGTAGTATTCCAGGGGTTCCCCTCCTTCAGCCCCAGCATTTT. Translation gives CASSIPGVPLLQPQHF.